A selection of T cell receptor beta chains follows, all from one sample in a study of vaccination and CD4 T cells after COVID-19. TCRdb re-analysed the PCR reads in MiXCR, keeping a single row per CDR3 protein. Here the sample spans 3,400 or so distinct CDR3 sequences, about 72% being singletons. Their target antigens are unknown. The specimen sequenced was CD4+ T cells from blood, cultured in vitro. All receptors derive from a human donor who had recovered from COVID-19. The conserved cysteine and the conserved F or W are not part of the CDR3 here. Fields, in order: J gene, V gene, CDR3 protein.

>TRBJ2-2|TRBV7-2
ASSPRQGATGELF
>TRBJ1-5|TRBV7-2
ASSEGAFNQPQH
>TRBJ1-2|TRBV19
ASSRDLKNGYT
>TRBJ2-5|TRBV12-3/TRBV12-4
ASSSWRAQY
>TRBJ2-1|TRBV6-1
ASSGQGGHEQF
>TRBJ2-6|TRBV7-2
ASSFFGGGANVLT
>TRBJ1-6|TRBV7-6
ASSPFVSHNSPLH
>TRBJ1-2|TRBV10-2
ASSWTGLANYGYT
>TRBJ1-5|TRBV30
AWSVPGQGNQPQH
>TRBJ1-5|TRBV19
ASSMSPNGVGRQPQH
>TRBJ2-3|TRBV4-2
ASSQDSLSTDTQY